The clone carrying this T cell receptor (beta chain) was observed many times. The source of the sample is a study of low-dose radiotherapy and immunotherapy resistance in tumors. Study-level information: Members of Cohort 1 were treated with 0.5 Gy per fraction every 2 weeks. The prescribed total PTV dose was 6.5 Gy.

cDNA synthesis used a TRAV/TRBV-specific primer set for both chains. It was with a constant-region primer and a V-primer adapter that TCRs were amplified over approximately 20 PCR cycles. TCRdb recomputed calls from the reads with MiXCR, one row per CDR3 protein. Among 70,000 to 95,000 distinct CDR3 sequences, roughly a sixth were seen once, and the ten largest hold less than 3.5%. CDR1 is KGHSH, CDR2 LQKENI, per germline. The CDR3 sequence is 18 residues long. The V gene end was trimmed by 2 bases and the J gene end by 0 bases; junction bases not matched to a gene: 5. As to time point: before trial treatment. As their treatment, donors received nivolumab, ipilimumab, aspirin, low-dose cyclophosphamide and low-dose radiotherapy. Eligibility required advanced solid tumors lacking tumor-infiltrating lymphocytes.

This chain uses TRBV18 with TRBJ1-5, with 12 nucleotides matching TRBD1. This material consisted of PBMCs, taken before treatment. The TCR originated in a male donor with prostate cancer. CDR3 DNA sequence: TGTGCCAGCTCACCAGGGACAGGGGGCCTAGATAGCAATCAGCCCCAGCATTTT. It translates to CASSPGTGGLDSNQPQHF.